The 13 T cell receptor beta chains below all came from one sample that was sequenced in a study of blood T cell repertoires in COVID-19. Sequencing was performed with immunoSEQ multiplex PCR; in TCRdb, only in-frame clones are kept and a portion is missing. Found here are hundreds of thousands of clones, approximately 90% of them singletons; the top ten hold more than 0.95%. Sequencing used PBMCs or T cells enriched from blood (not recorded which). The origin of the receptors is a man aged 30 to 45 who had recovered from COVID-19.

This sequence joins TRBV24-1 and TRBJ2-7, with TRBD2 as a possible D gene (6 bases). The CDR3 loop spans 12 amino acids. Germline CDR1 is KGHDR and CDR2 is SFDVKD. The ends were cut back, 10 bases at V and 6 bases at J, with 15 bases in the middle. The CDR3 is CATIQAGREQYF. CDR3 nucleotide sequence: TGTGCCACGATCCAGGCGGGGCGCGAGCAGTACTTC.

CDR3 in DNA: TGTGCCAGCAGCGTCACAGAAGGGGACCAAGAGACCCAGTACTTC. This gives the protein CASSVTEGDQETQYF. The chain joins TRBV9 to TRBJ2-5; D is perhaps TRBD1 (5 bases). CDR3 length: 15 amino acids. Trimming removed 2 bases from V and 0 bases from J, with 11 bases in between. Germline V gives CDR1 SGDLS, CDR2 YYNGEE.

The chain employs TRBV9 and TRBJ2-2; 7 nucleotides agree with TRBD2. Germline CDR1 and CDR2: SGDLS and YYNGEE. J was trimmed by 2 bases and V by 3 bases; bases with no gene match: 7. The CDR3 spans 16 residues. CDR3 sequence (DNA): TGTGCCAGCAGCGCACCCAGCGGGGCTAACACCGGGGAGCTGTTTTTT. This gives the protein CASSAPSGANTGELFF.

This chain links TRBV7-9 with TRBJ1-5; TRBD1 is a possible D gene (6 bases). Trimming pared 1 base from V and 6 bases from J, leaving 10 bases between. Germline lookup yields CDR1 SEHNR and CDR2 FQNEAQ (reference sequence). The CDR3 runs to 14 residues. The CDR3 sequence: CASSLDREFQPQHF. DNA for the CDR3: TGTGCCAGCAGCTTAGACAGGGAGTTTCAGCCCCAGCATTTT.

This chain links TRBV5-1 with TRBJ2-1; 7 bases fit TRBD1. CDR3 length: 18 residues. CDR1 and CDR2 from the germline V gene are SGHRS and YFSETQ. Germline trimming cut 1 base from V and 2 bases from J; bases unmatched to any gene: 12. The CDR3 DNA follows: TGCGCCAGCAGCTTGTTACTCTCAGGGGGAAACCCCTACAATGAGCAGTTCTTC. Its translation is CASSLLLSGGNPYNEQFF. The complete variable domain, with remaining parts taken from reference TRBV5-1 and TRBJ2-1, reads KAGVTQTPRYLIKTRGQQVTLSCSPISGHRSVSWYQQTPGQGLQFLFEYFSETQRNKGNFPGRFSGRQFSNSRSEMNVSTLELGDSALYLCASSLLLSGGNPYNEQFFGPGTRLTVL.

This clone was detected only a few times. This chain connects TRBV5-4 to TRBJ1-4; 11 bases fit TRBD1. Germline assignment: CDR1 SGHNT and CDR2 YYREEE (reference sequence). Unmatched junction bases numbered 5, after V lost 4 bases and J lost 6 bases. The CDR3 runs 15 residues. The CDR3 DNA reads as TGTGCCAGCAGCGACGGACAGGGGGCATATGAAAAACTGTTTTTT. Its translation is CASSDGQGAYEKLFF.

The rearrangement joins TRBV6-5 to TRBJ1-1; tentatively, D is TRBD1 (6 bases). Per germline, CDR1 MNHEY and CDR2 SVGAGI. V lost 2 bases to trimming and J lost 7 bases, with 11 bases between them. The CDR3 is made up of 13 amino acids. In DNA form, the CDR3 reads TGTGCCAGCAGTTACCAGGGGTACGGTGAAGCTTTCTTT. It encodes CASSYQGYGEAFF.

This clone was detected only once. The genes are TRBV27 and TRBJ2-2; 12 nucleotides agree with TRBD2. The V gene end was trimmed by 7 bases and the J gene end by 5 bases; junction bases not matched to a gene: 5. In germline, CDR1 is MNHEY, CDR2 SMNVEV (reference sequence). This CDR3 contains 15 residues. CDR3 sequence reads: CASTLGLAGTGELFF. The CDR3 region has the DNA TGTGCCAGCACCCTCGGACTAGCGGGGACCGGGGAGCTGTTTTTT.

The V gene is TRBV10-2, the J gene TRBJ1-1, with TRBD1 matching over 8 bases. Germline V gene lookup returns CDR1 WSHSY and CDR2 SAAADI. The CDR3 is 17 amino acids. The V gene end was trimmed by 6 bases and the J gene end by 4 bases; junction bases not matched to a gene: 16. CDR3 region: CASRGGKAGGLSTEAFF. The CDR3 nucleotides read TGCGCCAGCAGGGGAGGTAAGGCAGGGGGCTTGAGCACTGAAGCTTTCTTT.

V usage is TRBV27 and J usage is TRBJ2-7; unclear D gene. Trimming removed 2 bases at V and 3 bases at J, with 8 bases between. Germline V gives CDR1 MNHEY, CDR2 SMNVEV (reference sequence). The CDR3 has 13 residues. DNA for the CDR3: TGTGCCAGCAGTTTACTCCCTCTCTACGAGCAGTACTTC. This encodes CASSLLPLYEQYF.

V gene TRBV28 combines with J gene TRBJ2-3; 11 bases align to TRBD2. The germline V gene has CDR1 MDHEN and CDR2 SYDVKM. The CDR3 consists of 13 residues. V was clipped by 6 bases and J by 6 bases; unmatched bases: 2. Here the CDR3 reads CASRLAGEDTQYF. Here the CDR3 DNA reads TGTGCCAGCAGACTAGCGGGAGAGGATACGCAGTATTTT. Full variable domain (rest looked up from reference TRBV28 and TRBJ2-3): DVKVTQSSRYLVKRTGEKVFLECVQDMDHENMFWYRQDPGLGLRLIYFSYDVKMKEKGDIPEGYSVSREKKERFSLILESASTNQTSMYLCASRLAGEDTQYFGPGTRLTVL.

V gene TRBV13 combines with J gene TRBJ2-1, with 8 bases that match TRBD1. The CDR3 length is 15 residues. The J segment lost 6 bases and the V segment lost 2 bases, leaving 6 bases of the junction unmatched. Germline lookup yields CDR1 PRHDT and CDR2 FYEKMQ (reference sequence). CDR3 residues: CASSLSGQGFNEQFF. In DNA form, the CDR3 reads TGTGCCAGCAGCTTATCCGGACAGGGTTTCAATGAGCAGTTCTTC. The variable domain in full, completed from reference TRBV13 and TRBJ2-1, reads AAGVIQSPRHLIKEKRETATLKCYPIPRHDTVYWYQQGPGQDPQFLISFYEKMQSDKGSIPDRFSAQQFSDYHSELNMSSLELGDSALYFCASSLSGQGFNEQFFGPGTRLTVL.

The chain has TRBV10-3 and TRBJ1-1; D call uncertain. The CDR3 sequence is 13 residues long. CDR1 is ENHRY and CDR2 is SYGVKD in the germline V gene. Trimming cost V 4 bases and J 3 bases, with 9 bases left between them. CDR3 in amino acids: CAISAEGDTEAFF. The DNA for the CDR3 is TGTGCCATCAGTGCGGAGGGAGACACTGAAGCTTTCTTT.